Presented here are 16 T cell receptor beta chains from one specimen sequenced in a study of T-cell reconstitution after alpha-beta-depleted transplantation in children. Preparing the TCRbeta library involved the use of unique molecular identifiers. One entry per CDR3 protein results from TCRdb running MiXCR on the PCR reads. The top ten clones hold 14% of a sample with fewer than 750,000 distinct CDR3 sequences, more than 20% of them seen once. The starting material was PBMCs, mostly from graft donor cells, obtained 360 days after TCRalphabeta/CD19-depleted stem cell transplant. These TCRs come from a boy in the first two years of life who had a stem cell transplant for acute myeloid leukemia, so the T cells may come from the graft donor.

This clonotype was seen repeatedly, ten times or more. The chain employs TRBV3-1 and TRBJ2-1; 8 bases match TRBD2. The germline V gene has CDR1 LGHDT and CDR2 YNNKEL (reference sequence). V lost 4 bases and J lost 6; bases outside the gene matches: 8. This CDR3 region has 15 residues. CDR3 nucleotides: TGTGCCAGCAGCCCCGGGGGGGCCATCACCAATGAGCAGTTCTTC. Its protein is CASSPGGAITNEQFF.

At least ten counts were recorded for this clonotype. V and J are TRBV29-1 and TRBJ2-5; D uncertain. Trimming took off 2 bases at V and 7 bases at J, with 14 bases between the two ends. This CDR3 is built from 13 residues. CDR1 and CDR2 from the germline V gene are SQVTM and ANQGSEA. DNA for the CDR3: TGCAGCGTTGAATTGGGGTCTTCCTGGACCCAGTACTTC. It translates to CSVELGSSWTQYF.

This clonotype was seen a handful of times. The gene calls are TRBV5-6 and TRBJ2-1, with D possibly being TRBD1 or TRBD2 (5 bases each). V was trimmed by 1 base and J by 0 bases, leaving 20 bases between them. CDR1 and CDR2 from the germline V gene are SGHDT and YYEEEE. The CDR3 covers 19 residues. CDR3 residues: CASSLIVMGDESSYNEQFF. CDR3 bases: TGTGCCAGCAGCTTGATTGTCATGGGGGACGAAAGCTCCTACAATGAGCAGTTCTTC.

This clonotype came up a few times. The DNA for the CDR3 is TGTGCCAGCAGTTTCGTCCGCGGGGGGGCAGAGACCCAGTACTTC. Its translation is CASSFVRGGAETQYF. The rearrangement joins TRBV27 to TRBJ2-5; TRBD2 agrees at 9 bases. The CDR3 totals 15 residues. V shed 3 bases, J shed 4 bases, and the junction held 6 bases outside the gene matches. Germline assignment: CDR1 MNHEY and CDR2 SMNVEV (reference sequence).

Many counts were recorded for this clonotype. The DNA of the CDR3 is TGCGCCAGCAGCCACCCCAGAGGAAATGAGCAGTTCTTC. Translation gives CASSHPRGNEQFF. The chain links TRBV4-1 to TRBJ2-1; D gene uncertain. The V gene's germline CDR1 is MGHRA and CDR2 YSYEKL. This CDR3 region has 13 residues. V was cut by 3 bases and J by 7 bases, with 10 bases left in between.

V and J are TRBV5-1 and TRBJ2-1; D is perhaps TRBD1 (5 bases). Per germline, CDR1 SGHRS and CDR2 YFSETQ. This CDR3 has 17 amino acids. Trimming removed 7 bases from V and 2 bases from J, with 22 bases in between. CDR3: CASSPIGARQTYNEQFF. The CDR3 DNA reads TGCGCCAGCTCCCCTATTGGGGCCAGACAAACCTACAATGAGCAGTTCTTC.

The rearrangement joins TRBV7-9 to TRBJ1-2; 7 positions agree with TRBD1. The V and J ends lost 5 bases and 8 bases, in that order; junction bases with no gene match: 5. The CDR3 is 12 amino acids. The germline V gene has CDR1 SEHNR and CDR2 FQNEAQ (reference sequence). This CDR3 reads CASSMWTGGYTF. CDR3 DNA sequence: TGTGCCAGCAGCATGTGGACAGGAGGCTACACCTTC.

This clonotype was seen only a few times. V usage is TRBV12-3 or TRBV12-4 and J usage is TRBJ1-4; D may be TRBD1 (6 bases). The CDR3 totals 15 residues. The V gene lost 5 bases and the J gene lost 3 bases, with 13 bases spanning the gap. This CDR3 reads CASSINGTPNEKLFF. The CDR3 nucleotides read TGTGCCAGCAGTATAAACGGGACACCTAATGAAAAACTGTTTTTT.

V and J are TRBV6-1 and TRBJ1-3; TRBD1 aligns across 10 bases. The CDR3 spans 16 residues. Germline V gene lookup returns CDR1 MNHNS and CDR2 SASEGT. V was pared by 6 bases and J by 3 bases, with 8 bases of the junction left unmatched. CDR3 amino acids: CASSRPGTGVGNTIYF. The CDR3 nucleotides are TGTGCCAGCAGCCGTCCCGGGACAGGGGTTGGAAACACCATATATTTT.

This clonotype was seen more than once but under ten times. This sequence joins TRBV5-1 and TRBJ2-1; 8 bases map to TRBD2. J was trimmed by 9 bases and V by 2 bases; bases with no gene match: 7. Germline V gene data show CDR1 as SGHRS and CDR2 as YFSETQ. This CDR3 is 14 amino acids long. The CDR3 is CASSFTGGPGEQFF. In DNA form, the CDR3 reads TGCGCCAGCAGCTTCACGGGGGGGCCTGGTGAGCAGTTCTTC.

This clonotype was picked up many times. The chain has TRBV20-1 and TRBJ2-3; 11 positions agree with TRBD2. The CDR3 contains 15 residues. V was pared by 6 bases and J by 4 bases, with 9 bases of the junction left unmatched. Germline values: CDR1 DFQATT, CDR2 SNEGSKA (reference sequence). CDR3 residues: CSAKAGTSGPDTQYF. The DNA for the CDR3 is TGCAGTGCCAAGGCCGGGACTAGCGGACCAGATACGCAGTATTTT.

CDR3 nucleotides: TGTGCCAGCAGTTTACCGTACGGGGATGGCTACACCTTC. Its translation: CASSLPYGDGYTF. The chain combines TRBV12-3 or TRBV12-4 with TRBJ1-2; D unresolved. Deletions cut 2 bases from V and 6 bases from J, with 10 bases between. The CDR3 runs 13 residues.

This clonotype was recorded at least ten times. V usage is TRBV29-1 and J usage is TRBJ1-5; the match to TRBD1 covers 9 bases. This CDR3 is built from 13 residues. The V and J ends lost 6 bases and 5 bases, in that order; junction bases with no gene match: 5. The germline V gene encodes CDR1 SQVTM and CDR2 ANQGSEA. CDR3 loop: CSVRQGDDQPQHF. DNA for the CDR3: TGCAGCGTACGACAGGGGGATGATCAGCCCCAGCATTTT.

The J gene is TRBJ2-3, the V gene TRBV6-2 or TRBV6-3; TRBD1 matches at 9 bases. This CDR3 comprises 16 residues. In germline, CDR1 is MNHEY, CDR2 SVGEGT. Trimming cost V 3 bases and J 5 bases; bases outside gene matches: 9. CDR3 in amino acids: CASSYDTPGQGDTQYF. As DNA, the CDR3 is TGTGCCAGCAGTTATGACACGCCGGGACAGGGAGATACGCAGTATTTT.

The chain combines TRBV12-3 or TRBV12-4 with TRBJ2-7, with D possibly TRBD1 on 5 matching bases. This CDR3 is built from 13 residues. V lost 10 bases and J lost 6, with 19 bases in between. For the CDR3, the DNA is TGTGCCATCTCCGACAGTCCAACCTTCGAGCAGTACTTC. It yields the protein CAISDSPTFEQYF.

This clonotype was seen only a few times. V is TRBV25-1 and J is TRBJ2-5, with TRBD2 as a possible D gene (6 bases). CDR3 length equals 14 residues. CDR1 MGHDK and CDR2 SYGVNS come from the germline V gene. Trimming left V 6 bases short and J 2 bases short, with 13 bases between. This CDR3 reads CASREGGIQETQYF. CDR3 coding DNA: TGTGCCAGCAGGGAAGGAGGGATTCAAGAGACCCAGTACTTC.